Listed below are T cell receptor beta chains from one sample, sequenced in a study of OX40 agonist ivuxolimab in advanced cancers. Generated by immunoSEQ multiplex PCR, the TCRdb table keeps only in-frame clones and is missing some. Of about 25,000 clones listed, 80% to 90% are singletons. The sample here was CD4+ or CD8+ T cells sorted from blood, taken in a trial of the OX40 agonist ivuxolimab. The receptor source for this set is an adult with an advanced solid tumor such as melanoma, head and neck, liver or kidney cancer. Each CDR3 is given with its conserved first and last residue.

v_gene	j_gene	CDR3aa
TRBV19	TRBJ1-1	CASSISGPGTEAFF
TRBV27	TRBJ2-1	CASSITGGNEQFF
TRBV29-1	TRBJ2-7	CSVQGGSYEQYF
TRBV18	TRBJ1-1	CASSPPTGNTEAFF
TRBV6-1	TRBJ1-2	CASSDRTGGIGYTF
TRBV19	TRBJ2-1	CASSAPGLAGYNEQFF
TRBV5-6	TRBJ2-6	CASSGRGSGANVLTF
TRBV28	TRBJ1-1	CASRPYDGYTEAFF
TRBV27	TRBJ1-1	CASSLSGATEAFF
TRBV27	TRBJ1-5	CASSHRVEGQPQHF
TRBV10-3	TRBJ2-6	CAISDSGSGANVLTF
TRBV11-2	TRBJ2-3	CASSPGRNSPDTQYF
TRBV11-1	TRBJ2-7	CASSLADYEQYF
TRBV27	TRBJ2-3	CASSLRFGGEGTDTQYF
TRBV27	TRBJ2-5	CASSSSAGGPGEQYF
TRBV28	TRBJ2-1	CASSFRETYNEQFF
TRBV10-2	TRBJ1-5	CASSEVRGYSNQPQHF
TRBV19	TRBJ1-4	CASRGGTVTNEKLFF
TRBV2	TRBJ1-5	CASSDGSNQPQHF
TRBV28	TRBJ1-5	CASSSGQGGNQPQHF
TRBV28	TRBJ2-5	CASSREEETQYF
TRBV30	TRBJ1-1	CAWSVLGVGEAFF
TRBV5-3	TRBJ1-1	CARRPGTSNTEAFF
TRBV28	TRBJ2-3	CASSLSKETSTDTQYF
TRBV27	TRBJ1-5	CASSPSRGQPQHF
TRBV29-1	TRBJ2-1	CSVAGSSYNEQFF
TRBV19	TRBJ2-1	CASQKTSGHNEQFF
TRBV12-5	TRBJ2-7	CASGLVGQAYEQYF
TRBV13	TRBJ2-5	CASSSGLAGGKETQYF
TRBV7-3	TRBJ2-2	CASSLFGVRGMSNTGELFF
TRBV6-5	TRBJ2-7	CASSGRGNEQYF